The rows below give T cell receptor beta chains drawn from one sample of a study of identical twins. MiXCR, applied by TCRdb to the 5' RACE reads, yields one record per CDR3 protein. The table shows roughly 500,000 distinct CDR3 sequences, with 20% to 25% occurring only once. The sample also formed part of further work on T cells expressing NK-cell markers.

The sample taken for sequencing was CD4+ T cells sorted from blood. The receptor set was obtained from a woman aged 18-35 years in good health. Both conserved end residues are part of each CDR3. D genes are given only for firm matches. Size tells how often a clone was seen (once, few, many) or the class of an expanded clone, and some rows leave it out.

few	NA	TRBV2	TRBJ2-7	CASGDPWDSGVGYEQYF	TGTGCCAGCGGGGACCCCTGGGACTCTGGGGTAGGGTACGAGCAGTACTTC
NA	NA	TRBV2	TRBJ2-5	CASRFDQETQYF	TGTGCCAGCAGGTTTGATCAAGAGACCCAGTACTTC
few	TRBD2	TRBV12-3/TRBV12-4	TRBJ2-1	CASSPLLLAGGNEQFF	TGTGCCAGCAGTCCCCTGCTTCTAGCGGGGGGAAATGAGCAGTTCTTC
many	NA	TRBV15	TRBJ2-3	CASRGRRSTDTQYF	TGTGCCAGCAGGGGTCGGCGTAGCACAGATACGCAGTATTTT
NA	TRBD2	TRBV6-1	TRBJ2-7	CASSPGLAGVRTYEQYF	TGTGCCAGCAGTCCCGGACTAGCGGGAGTGAGGACCTACGAGCAGTACTTC
NA	NA	TRBV5-5	TRBJ1-2	CASSPEGWMTNYGYTF	TGTGCCAGCAGTCCCGAGGGTTGGATGACTAACTATGGCTACACCTTC
NA	TRBD1	TRBV28	TRBJ1-2	CATSDRAHGYTF	TGTGCCACCTCGGACAGGGCGCACGGCTACACCTTC
few	TRBD2	TRBV6-5	TRBJ2-1	CASSYRTSDNEQFF	TGTGCCAGCAGTTATAGGACTAGCGACAATGAGCAGTTCTTC
few	TRBD2	TRBV20-1	TRBJ2-7	CSALRPASGSSYEQYF	TGCAGTGCCCTACGGCCCGCTAGCGGGAGCTCCTACGAGCAGTACTTC
few	TRBD2	TRBV4-3	TRBJ2-4	CASSQEISGTTIVKNIQYF	TGCGCCAGCAGCCAAGAAATAAGCGGGACGACCATCGTCAAAAACATTCAGTACTTC
NA	TRBD2	TRBV29-1	TRBJ2-1	CSVGGWGLENEQFF	TGCAGCGTTGGGGGCTGGGGACTAGAGAATGAGCAGTTCTTC
NA	NA	TRBV20-1	TRBJ2-4	CSASRGLNIQYF	TGCAGTGCTAGTCGTGGGCTAAACATTCAGTACTTC
few	TRBD2	TRBV6-6	TRBJ2-3	CASSQRGEDTQYF	TGTGCCAGCAGCCAGCGGGGGGAGGATACGCAGTATTTT
NA	TRBD1	TRBV7-8	TRBJ2-7	CASSLEIGTGIEQYF	TGTGCCAGCAGCTTAGAAATCGGGACAGGGATCGAGCAGTACTTC
few	NA	TRBV12-3/TRBV12-4	TRBJ2-1	CASSHRDKQFF	TGTGCCAGCAGCCACCGGGACAAGCAGTTCTTC
NA	TRBD1	TRBV7-9	TRBJ1-6	CASSQTGTGNSPLHF	TGTGCCAGCAGCCAAACCGGGACAGGGAATTCACCCCTCCACTTT
many	NA	TRBV20-1	TRBJ2-1	CSAYPGTAPIKQFF	TGCAGTGCTTACCCCGGGACCGCCCCCATTAAGCAGTTCTTC
NA	NA	TRBV12-5	TRBJ2-7	CASGLEGTAEQYF	TGTGCTAGTGGTTTGGAGGGAACAGCCGAGCAGTACTTC
NA	NA	TRBV5-6	TRBJ2-4	CASGRQLAPEYF	TGTGCCAGCGGCAGACAGCTGGCCCCAGAGTACTTC
NA	NA	TRBV3-1	TRBJ2-1	CASSQSGGRESRGQFF	TGTGCCAGCAGCCAATCCGGGGGGCGAGAGTCGCGCGGCCAGTTCTTC
few	NA	TRBV20-1	TRBJ2-1	CSALPERSYNEQFF	TGCAGTGCCCTTCCTGAGAGGAGCTACAATGAGCAGTTCTTC
NA	NA	TRBV6-2/TRBV6-3	TRBJ1-1	CASTPAYATEAFF	TGTGCCAGCACCCCAGCATACGCCACTGAAGCTTTCTTT
few	NA	TRBV9	TRBJ2-7	CASSWDITAPEQYF	TGTGCCAGCAGCTGGGACATCACGGCTCCCGAGCAGTACTTC
NA	TRBD2	TRBV20-1	TRBJ2-2	CSAYSGGANTGELFF	TGCAGTGCTTATAGCGGGGGCGCGAACACCGGGGAGCTGTTTTTT
few	NA	TRBV12-3/TRBV12-4	TRBJ1-1	CASRAREEGTEAFF	TGTGCCAGCAGGGCTCGGGAGGAGGGCACTGAAGCTTTCTTT
NA	TRBD1	TRBV5-1	TRBJ2-1	CASSPGQVYNEQFF	TGCGCCAGCAGCCCGGGACAGGTGTACAATGAGCAGTTCTTC
few	NA	TRBV6-4	TRBJ1-1	CASAGEQGTEAFF	TGTGCCAGTGCAGGGGAACAGGGTACTGAAGCTTTCTTT
NA	NA	TRBV5-6	TRBJ1-1	CASSFRVLGTEAFF	TGTGCCAGCAGCTTCCGGGTATTAGGCACTGAAGCTTTCTTT
NA	TRBD2	TRBV6-1	TRBJ2-1	CASNRASSGYNEQFF	TGTGCCAGCAACCGGGCGTCTAGCGGGTACAATGAGCAGTTCTTC
NA	NA	TRBV9	TRBJ2-4	CASSVGSIRGNIQYF	TGTGCCAGCAGCGTAGGGTCCATTCGGGGAAACATTCAGTACTTC
NA	NA	TRBV6-2/TRBV6-3	TRBJ2-2	CASSRGLLALDTGELFF	TGTGCCAGTAGTCGTGGCTTATTGGCACTGGACACCGGGGAGCTGTTTTTT
NA	NA	TRBV20-1	TRBJ2-1	CSARDRRGGGSYNEQFF	TGCAGTGCTAGAGATAGGAGGGGGGGAGGCTCCTACAATGAGCAGTTCTTC
NA	NA	TRBV4-2	TRBJ2-5	CASSQVWNRQETQYF	TGTGCCAGCAGCCAAGTTTGGAACCGTCAAGAGACCCAGTACTTC
few	TRBD2	TRBV25-1	TRBJ2-1	CASSREGTRNEQFF	TGTGCCAGCAGCAGGGAGGGGACTCGCAATGAGCAGTTCTTC
many	NA	TRBV20-1	TRBJ1-2	CSARAPYYGYTF	TGCAGTGCGCGAGCCCCTTACTATGGCTACACCTTC
NA	NA	TRBV5-5	TRBJ2-1	CASSQSPHEQFF	TGTGCCAGCAGCCAAAGCCCGCATGAGCAGTTCTTC
NA	TRBD2	TRBV12-3/TRBV12-4	TRBJ2-7	CASSKAGVSSYEQYF	TGTGCCAGCAGTAAAGCGGGGGTAAGCTCCTACGAGCAGTACTTC
NA	NA	TRBV5-1	TRBJ1-6	CASSLEGGRTYNSPLHF	TGCGCCAGCAGCTTGGAAGGGGGGCGGACCTATAATTCACCCCTCCACTTT
NA	NA	TRBV27	TRBJ2-6	CASRGFGVTGANVLTF	TGTGCCAGCAGGGGTTTTGGGGTAACTGGGGCCAACGTCCTGACTTTC
NA	NA	TRBV20-1	TRBJ1-1	CSVRRQVNTEAFF	TGCAGTGTCAGGAGACAAGTGAACACTGAAGCTTTCTTT
few	NA	TRBV9	TRBJ2-1	CASSGTGASNEQFF	TGTGCCAGCAGCGGGACTGGTGCTTCGAATGAGCAGTTCTTC
NA	NA	TRBV11-2	TRBJ1-2	CASSSRGTPGGTF	TGTGCCAGCAGCTCCCGCGGGACACCCGGGGGCACCTTC